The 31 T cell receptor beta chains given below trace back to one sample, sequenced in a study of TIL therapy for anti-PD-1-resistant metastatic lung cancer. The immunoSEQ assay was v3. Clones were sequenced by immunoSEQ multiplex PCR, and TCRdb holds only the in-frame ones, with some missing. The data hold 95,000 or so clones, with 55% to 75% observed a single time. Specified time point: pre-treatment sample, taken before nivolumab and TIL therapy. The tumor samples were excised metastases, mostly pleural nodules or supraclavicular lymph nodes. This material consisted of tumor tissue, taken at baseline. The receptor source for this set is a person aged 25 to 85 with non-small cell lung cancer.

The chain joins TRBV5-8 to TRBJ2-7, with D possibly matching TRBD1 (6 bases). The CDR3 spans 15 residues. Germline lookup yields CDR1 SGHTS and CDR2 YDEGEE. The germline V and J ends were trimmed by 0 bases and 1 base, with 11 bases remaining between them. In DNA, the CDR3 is TGTGCCAGCAGCTTGGAGCTGGGGGCATCCTACGAGCAGTACTTC. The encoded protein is CASSLELGASYEQYF.

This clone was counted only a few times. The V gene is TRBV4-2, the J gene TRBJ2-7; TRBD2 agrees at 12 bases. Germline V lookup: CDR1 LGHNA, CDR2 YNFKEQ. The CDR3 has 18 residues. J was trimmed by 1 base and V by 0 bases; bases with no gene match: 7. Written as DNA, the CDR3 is TGTGCCAGCAGCCAAGATTCCTTGACTAGCGGGGGATCCTACGAGCAGTACTTC. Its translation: CASSQDSLTSGGSYEQYF.

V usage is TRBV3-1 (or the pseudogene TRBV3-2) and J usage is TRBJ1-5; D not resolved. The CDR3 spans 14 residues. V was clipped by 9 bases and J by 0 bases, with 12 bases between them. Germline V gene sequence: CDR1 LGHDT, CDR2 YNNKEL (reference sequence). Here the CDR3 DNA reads TGTGCCAGAATGGACGGACTTAGCAATCAGCCCCAGCATTTT. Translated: CARMDGLSNQPQHF.

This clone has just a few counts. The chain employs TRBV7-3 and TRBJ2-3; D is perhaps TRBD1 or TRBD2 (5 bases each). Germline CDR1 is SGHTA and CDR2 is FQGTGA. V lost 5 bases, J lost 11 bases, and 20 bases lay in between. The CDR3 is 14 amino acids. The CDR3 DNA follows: TGTGCCAGCAGCCCTACTTCGGGGCTCACTGGGCAGTATTTT. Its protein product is CASSPTSGLTGQYF.

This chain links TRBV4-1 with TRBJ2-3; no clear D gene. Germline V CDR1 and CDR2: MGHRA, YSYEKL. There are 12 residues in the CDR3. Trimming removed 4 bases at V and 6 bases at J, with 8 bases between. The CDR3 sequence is CASSLPEDTQYF. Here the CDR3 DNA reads TGCGCCAGCAGCCTCCCCGAGGATACGCAGTATTTT.

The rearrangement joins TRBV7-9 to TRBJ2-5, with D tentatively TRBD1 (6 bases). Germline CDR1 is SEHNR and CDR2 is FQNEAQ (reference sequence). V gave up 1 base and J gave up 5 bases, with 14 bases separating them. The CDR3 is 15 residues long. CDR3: CASSLGDTERETQYF. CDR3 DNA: TGTGCCAGCAGCTTAGGGGACACCGAGCGGGAGACCCAGTACTTC.

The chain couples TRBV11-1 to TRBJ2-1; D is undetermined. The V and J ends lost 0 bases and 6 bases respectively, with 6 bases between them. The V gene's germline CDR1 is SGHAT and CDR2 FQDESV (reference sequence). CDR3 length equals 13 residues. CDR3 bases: TGTGCCAGCAGCTTAGCGGGGTTCAATGAGCAGTTCTTC. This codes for CASSLAGFNEQFF.

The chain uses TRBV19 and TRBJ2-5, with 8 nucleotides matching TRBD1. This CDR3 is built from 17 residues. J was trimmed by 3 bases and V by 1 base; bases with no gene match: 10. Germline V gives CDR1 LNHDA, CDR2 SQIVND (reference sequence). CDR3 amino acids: CASSIARRGRVEETQYF. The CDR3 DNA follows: TGTGCCAGTAGTATAGCACGCAGGGGGCGCGTAGAAGAGACCCAGTACTTC.

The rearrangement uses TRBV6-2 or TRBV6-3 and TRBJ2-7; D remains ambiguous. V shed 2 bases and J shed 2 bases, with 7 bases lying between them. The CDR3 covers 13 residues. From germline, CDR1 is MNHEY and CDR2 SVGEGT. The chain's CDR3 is CASSYGSTYEQYF. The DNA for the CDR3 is TGTGCCAGCAGTTACGGCTCTACCTACGAGCAGTACTTC.

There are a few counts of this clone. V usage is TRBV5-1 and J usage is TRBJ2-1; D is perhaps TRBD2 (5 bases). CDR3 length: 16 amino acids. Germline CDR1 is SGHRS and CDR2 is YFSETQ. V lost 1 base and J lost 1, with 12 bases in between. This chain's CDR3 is CASSLRGSTSYNEQFF. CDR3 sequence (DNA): TGCGCCAGCAGCTTGCGGGGTTCCACTTCCTACAATGAGCAGTTCTTC.

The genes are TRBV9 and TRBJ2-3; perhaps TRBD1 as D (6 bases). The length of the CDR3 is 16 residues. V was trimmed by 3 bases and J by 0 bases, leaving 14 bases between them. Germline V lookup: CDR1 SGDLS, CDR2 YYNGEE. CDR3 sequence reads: CASSGEGTHSTDTQYF. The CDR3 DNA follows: TGTGCCAGCAGCGGAGAAGGGACACATAGCACAGATACGCAGTATTTT.

DNA for the CDR3: TGTGCCAGTAGTTTAGGCGGGGGGGCTAGGAATGAGCAGTTCTTC. Its translation is CASSLGGGARNEQFF. The chain has TRBV19 and TRBJ2-1; 9 bases map to TRBD2. The CDR3 has 15 amino acids. The ends lost 5 bases at V and 7 bases at J; junction bases unmatched: 9. Germline V CDR1 and CDR2: LNHDA, SQIVND (reference sequence).

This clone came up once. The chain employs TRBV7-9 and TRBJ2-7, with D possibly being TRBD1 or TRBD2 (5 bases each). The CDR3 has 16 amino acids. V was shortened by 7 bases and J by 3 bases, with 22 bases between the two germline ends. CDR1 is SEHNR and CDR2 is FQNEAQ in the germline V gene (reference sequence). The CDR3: CASTPPRDPGFYEQYF. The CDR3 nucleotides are TGTGCCAGCACCCCACCCCGGGACCCGGGCTTCTACGAGCAGTACTTC.

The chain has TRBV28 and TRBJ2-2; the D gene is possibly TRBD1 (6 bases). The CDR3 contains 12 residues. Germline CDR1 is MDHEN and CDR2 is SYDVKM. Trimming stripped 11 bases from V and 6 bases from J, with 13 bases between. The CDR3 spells CAGSRGSGELFF. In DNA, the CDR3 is TGTGCCGGGTCAAGGGGGTCCGGGGAGCTGTTTTTT.

The CDR3, as DNA: TGTGCCAGCAGACCCCCCCTCGGACAGGATTGGAACACCATATATTTT. This codes for CASRPPLGQDWNTIYF. The chain combines TRBV6-6 with TRBJ1-3; 7 bases are a match to TRBD1. J gave up 7 bases and V 6 bases, and 15 bases lay outside the gene matches. CDR1 and CDR2 from the germline V gene are MNHNY and SVGAGI (reference sequence). This CDR3 spans 16 amino acids.

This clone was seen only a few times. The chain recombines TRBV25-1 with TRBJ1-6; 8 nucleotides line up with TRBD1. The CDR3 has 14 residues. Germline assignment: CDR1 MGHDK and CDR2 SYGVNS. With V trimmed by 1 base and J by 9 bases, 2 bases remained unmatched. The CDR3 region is CASSEWTGRSPLHF. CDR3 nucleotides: TGTGCCAGCAGTGAATGGACAGGGCGTTCACCCCTCCACTTT. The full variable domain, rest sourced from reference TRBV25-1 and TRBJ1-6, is EADIYQTPRYLVIGTGKKITLECSQTMGHDKMYWYQQDPGMELHLIHYSYGVNSTEKGDLSSESTVSRIRTEHFPLTLESARPSHTSQYLCASSEWTGRSPLHFGNGTRLTVT.

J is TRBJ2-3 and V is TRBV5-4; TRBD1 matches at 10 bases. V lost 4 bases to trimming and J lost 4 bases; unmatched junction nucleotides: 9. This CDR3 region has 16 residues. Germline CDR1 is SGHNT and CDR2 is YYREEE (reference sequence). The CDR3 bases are TGTGCCAGCAGCCTAGGGACAGGGGCTTTCTCAGATACGCAGTATTTT. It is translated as CASSLGTGAFSDTQYF.

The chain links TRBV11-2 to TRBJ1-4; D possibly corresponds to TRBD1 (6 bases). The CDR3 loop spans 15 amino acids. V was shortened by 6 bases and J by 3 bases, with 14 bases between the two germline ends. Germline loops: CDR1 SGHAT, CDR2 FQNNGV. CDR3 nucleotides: TGTGCCAGCAGGTCCGAGGGGGTAGCTAATGAAAAACTGTTTTTT. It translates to CASRSEGVANEKLFF.

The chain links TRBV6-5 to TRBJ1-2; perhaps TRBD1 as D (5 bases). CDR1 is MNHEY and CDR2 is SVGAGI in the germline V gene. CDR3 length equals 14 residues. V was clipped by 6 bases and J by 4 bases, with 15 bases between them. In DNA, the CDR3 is TGTGCCAGCAGCCCCGGGGCCTGGGGCTATGGCTACACCTTC. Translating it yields CASSPGAWGYGYTF.

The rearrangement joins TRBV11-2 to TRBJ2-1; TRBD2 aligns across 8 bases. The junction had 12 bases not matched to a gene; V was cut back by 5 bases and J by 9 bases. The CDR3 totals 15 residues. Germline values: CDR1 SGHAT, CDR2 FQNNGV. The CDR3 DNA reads TGTGCCAGCAGCCAAGCGGGAGTAGAACTCGGTGAGCAGTTCTTC. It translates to CASSQAGVELGEQFF.

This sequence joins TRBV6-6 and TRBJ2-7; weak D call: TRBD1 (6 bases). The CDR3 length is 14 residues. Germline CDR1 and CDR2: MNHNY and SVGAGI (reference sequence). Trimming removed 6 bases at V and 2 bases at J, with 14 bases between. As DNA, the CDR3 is TGTGCCAGCAGCCCGACGGACAGTCCCTACGAGCAGTACTTC. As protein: CASSPTDSPYEQYF.

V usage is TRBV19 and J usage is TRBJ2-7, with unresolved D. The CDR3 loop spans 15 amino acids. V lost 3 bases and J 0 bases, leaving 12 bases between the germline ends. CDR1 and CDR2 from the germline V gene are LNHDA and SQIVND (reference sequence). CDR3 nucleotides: TGTGCCAGTAGTATCCAGCGTCTAGGCTCCTACGAGCAGTACTTC. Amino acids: CASSIQRLGSYEQYF. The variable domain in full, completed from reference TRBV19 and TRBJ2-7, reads DGGITQSPKYLFRKEGQNVTLSCEQNLNHDAMYWYRQDPGQGLRLIYYSQIVNDFQKGDIAEGYSVSREKKESFPLTVTSAQKNPTAFYLCASSIQRLGSYEQYFGPGTRLTVT.

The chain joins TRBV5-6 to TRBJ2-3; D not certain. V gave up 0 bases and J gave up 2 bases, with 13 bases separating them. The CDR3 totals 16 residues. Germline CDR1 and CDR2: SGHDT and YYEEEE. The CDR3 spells CASSLVSEAATDTQYF. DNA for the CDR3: TGTGCCAGCAGCTTGGTGTCTGAGGCAGCCACAGATACGCAGTATTTT.

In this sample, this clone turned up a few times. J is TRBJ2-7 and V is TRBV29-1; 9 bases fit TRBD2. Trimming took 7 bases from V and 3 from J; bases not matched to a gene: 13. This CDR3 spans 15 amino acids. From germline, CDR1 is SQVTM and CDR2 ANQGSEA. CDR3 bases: TGCAGCGCCGACCTCTCTAGCGGGGTAAGCTACGAGCAGTACTTC. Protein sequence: CSADLSSGVSYEQYF.

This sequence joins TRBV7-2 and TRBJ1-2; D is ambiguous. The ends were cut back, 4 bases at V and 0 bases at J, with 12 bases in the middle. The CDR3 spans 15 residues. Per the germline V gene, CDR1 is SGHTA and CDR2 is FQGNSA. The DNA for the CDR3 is TGTGCCAGCAGCTCATTCATGGCACCTAACTATGGCTACACCTTC. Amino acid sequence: CASSSFMAPNYGYTF.

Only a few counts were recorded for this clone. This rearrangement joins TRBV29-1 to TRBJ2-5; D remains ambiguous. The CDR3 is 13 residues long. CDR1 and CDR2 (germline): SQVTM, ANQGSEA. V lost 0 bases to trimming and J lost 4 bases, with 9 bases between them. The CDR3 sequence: CSVEERPAETQYF. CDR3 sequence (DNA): TGCAGCGTTGAAGAGAGACCGGCAGAGACCCAGTACTTC.

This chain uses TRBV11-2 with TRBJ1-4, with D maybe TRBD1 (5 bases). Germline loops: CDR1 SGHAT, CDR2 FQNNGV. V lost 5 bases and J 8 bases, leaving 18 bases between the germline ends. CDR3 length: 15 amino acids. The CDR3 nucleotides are TGTGCCAGCAGCGTCCGGGCCGGGGGAGGAGAAAAACTGTTTTTT. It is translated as CASSVRAGGGEKLFF.

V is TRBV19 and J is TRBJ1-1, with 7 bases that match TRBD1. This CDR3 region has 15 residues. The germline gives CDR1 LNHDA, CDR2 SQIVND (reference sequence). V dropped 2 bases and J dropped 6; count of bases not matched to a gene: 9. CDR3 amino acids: CASSIWGQRGPEAFF. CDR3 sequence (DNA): TGTGCCAGTAGTATATGGGGGCAGAGGGGGCCTGAAGCTTTCTTT.

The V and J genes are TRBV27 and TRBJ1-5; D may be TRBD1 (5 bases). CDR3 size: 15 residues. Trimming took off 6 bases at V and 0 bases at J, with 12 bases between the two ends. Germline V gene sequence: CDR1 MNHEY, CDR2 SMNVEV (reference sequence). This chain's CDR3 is CASRPGQNSNQPQHF. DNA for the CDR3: TGTGCCAGCAGGCCTGGACAAAATAGCAATCAGCCCCAGCATTTT.

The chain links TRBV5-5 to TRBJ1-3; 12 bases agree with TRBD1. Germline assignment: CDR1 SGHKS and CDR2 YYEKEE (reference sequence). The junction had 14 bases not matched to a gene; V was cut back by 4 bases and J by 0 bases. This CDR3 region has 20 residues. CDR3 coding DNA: TGTGCCAGCAGCCCACAGATGGGGGACAGGGGGCCTGGCTCTGGAAACACCATATATTTT. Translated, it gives CASSPQMGDRGPGSGNTIYF. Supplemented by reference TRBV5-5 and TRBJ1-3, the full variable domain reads DAGVTQSPTHLIKTRGQQVTLRCSPISGHKSVSWYQQVLGQGPQFIFQYYEKEERGRGNFPDRFSARQFPNYSSELNVNALLLGDSALYLCASSPQMGDRGPGSGNTIYFGEGSWLTVV.

The DNA for the CDR3 is TGTGCCAGCAGCCTGTCGGCGGGGACTAGCACAGATACGCAGTATTTT. Protein product: CASSLSAGTSTDTQYF. V is TRBV5-4 and J is TRBJ2-3, with D perhaps TRBD2 (6 bases). Germline CDR1 SGHNT, CDR2 YYREEE (reference sequence). The CDR3 is made up of 16 amino acids. Trimming cost V 4 bases and J 0 bases, with 15 bases left between them.